The 8 T cell receptor beta chains in this list originate from one sample, sequenced in a study of T cell changes during pregnancy in multiple sclerosis (dated by TCRdb to the late 2010s). The library was generated by the immunoSEQ multiplex PCR assay. Entries here come from immuneACCESS through TCRdb and include only in-frame sequences with V and J called. Some clones fail to appear in such tables; in the studies checked, an unresolved V gene covers under half of the shortfall, and the cause of the remainder is unknown. This sample has about 22,000 clones in its table, and about nine tenths of those were observed once. The ten largest account for under 0.75% of the sample. The sequencing used CD4+ T cells from peripheral blood mononuclear cells, collected after pregnancy. The source of these receptors is a female donor in good health, enrolled as a control in a pregnancy study.

This chain connects TRBV16 to TRBJ2-6; possibly TRBD1 for D (5 bases). Germline CDR1 and CDR2: KGHSY and FQNENV. There are 18 residues in the CDR3. Trimming took 4 bases from V and 3 from J, leaving 19 bases between them. In DNA, the CDR3 is TGTGCCAGCAGCCTAAGAGGCCTCAGGGTCGATGGGGCCAACGTCCTGACTTTC. This codes for CASSLRGLRVDGANVLTF.

The gene calls are TRBV23-1 and TRBJ2-1; possible D gene TRBD1, 5 bases. TRBV23-1 is annotated as an ORF whose role is uncertain. The CDR3 totals 15 residues. Deletions cut 9 bases from V and 7 bases from J, with 22 bases between. The CDR3 nucleotides are TGCGCCAGATTTTTGCCGGAAGACAGAGGAAATGAGCAGTTCTTC. It specifies CARFLPEDRGNEQFF.

J is TRBJ1-2 and V is TRBV7-3; 9 positions agree with TRBD1. The CDR3 is 14 amino acids. Losses at the gene ends were 3 bases for V and 6 bases for J; bases not matched to a gene: 5. Germline loops: CDR1 SGHTA, CDR2 FQGTGA. CDR3 region: CASSLNRGLDGYTF. Here the CDR3 DNA reads TGTGCCAGCAGCTTGAACAGGGGGCTGGATGGCTACACCTTC.

This clone was seen only once. This chain connects TRBV18 to TRBJ1-1; D perhaps matches TRBD1 (6 bases). CDR1 is KGHSH, CDR2 LQKENI, per germline. The CDR3 spans 13 residues. V shed 9 bases and J shed 1 base, with 12 bases lying between them. The chain's CDR3 is CASSAGENTEAFF. CDR3 bases: TGTGCCAGTTCCGCAGGGGAGAACACTGAAGCTTTCTTT.

This chain connects TRBV7-2 to TRBJ1-4; 8 bases map to TRBD1. The CDR3 loop spans 15 amino acids. Germline-derived CDR1 and CDR2 are SGHTA and FQGNSA. V was clipped by 4 bases and J by 6 bases; unmatched bases: 7. CDR3 residues: CASSSRQGMDEKLFF. The CDR3 coding sequence is TGTGCCAGCAGCTCCCGACAGGGGATGGATGAAAAACTGTTTTTT.

The J gene is TRBJ1-4, the V gene TRBV2; D gene uncertain. Germline V gene sequence: CDR1 SNHLY, CDR2 FYNNEI. The CDR3 totals 14 residues. V was clipped by 9 bases and J by 11 bases, with 22 bases between them. The CDR3, as DNA: TGTGCCAGAACTACTCCGGGCTCAAGAGGGAAACTGTTTTTT. As protein: CARTTPGSRGKLFF.

The chain's CDR3 is CASSVTRSVNEQFF. DNA for the CDR3: TGTGCCAGCAGCGTGACTAGATCGGTCAATGAGCAGTTCTTC. This rearrangement joins TRBV11-2 to TRBJ2-1; maybe TRBD2 (6 bases). There are 14 residues in the CDR3. In germline, CDR1 is SGHAT, CDR2 FQNNGV. V was pared by 5 bases and J by 6 bases, with 14 bases between.

This sequence joins TRBV5-6 and TRBJ1-2, with D possibly being TRBD1 (5 bases). CDR1 SGHDT and CDR2 YYEEEE come from the germline V gene. V shed 0 bases and J shed 7 bases, with 16 bases lying between them. CDR3 length equals 15 residues. The CDR3 is CASSLAKGGRAGYTF. CDR3 nucleotide sequence: TGTGCCAGCAGCTTGGCCAAGGGAGGCAGGGCTGGCTACACCTTC.